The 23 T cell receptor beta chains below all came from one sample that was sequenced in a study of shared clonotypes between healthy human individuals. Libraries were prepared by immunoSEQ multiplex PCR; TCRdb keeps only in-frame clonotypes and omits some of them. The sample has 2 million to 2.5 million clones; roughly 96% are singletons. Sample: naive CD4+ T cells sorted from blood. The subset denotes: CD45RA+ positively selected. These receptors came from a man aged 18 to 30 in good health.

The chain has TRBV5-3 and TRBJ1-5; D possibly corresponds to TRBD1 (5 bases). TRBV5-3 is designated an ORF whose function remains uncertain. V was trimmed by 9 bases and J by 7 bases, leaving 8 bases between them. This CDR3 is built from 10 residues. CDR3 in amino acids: CAIGGQPQHF. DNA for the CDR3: TGTGCCATCGGGGGGCAGCCCCAGCATTTT.

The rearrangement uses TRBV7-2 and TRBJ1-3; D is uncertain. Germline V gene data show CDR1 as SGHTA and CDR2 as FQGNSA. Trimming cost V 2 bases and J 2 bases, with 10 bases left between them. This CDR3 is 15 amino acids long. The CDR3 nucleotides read TGTGCCAGCAGCTTATCCAAGGGTCCTGGAAACACCATATATTTT. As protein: CASSLSKGPGNTIYF.

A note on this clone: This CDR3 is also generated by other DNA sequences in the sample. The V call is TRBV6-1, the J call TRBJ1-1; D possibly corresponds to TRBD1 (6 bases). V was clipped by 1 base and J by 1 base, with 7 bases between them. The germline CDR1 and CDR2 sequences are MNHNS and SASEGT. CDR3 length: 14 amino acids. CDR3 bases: TGTGCCAGCAGTGAAGGAGGGGGGAACACTGAAGCTTTCTTT. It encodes CASSEGGGNTEAFF.

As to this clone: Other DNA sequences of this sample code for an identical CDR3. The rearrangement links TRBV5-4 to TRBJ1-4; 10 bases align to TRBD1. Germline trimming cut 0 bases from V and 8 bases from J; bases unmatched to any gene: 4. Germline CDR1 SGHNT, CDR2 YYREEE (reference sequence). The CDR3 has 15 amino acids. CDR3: CASSLAGTGDEKLFF. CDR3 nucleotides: TGTGCCAGCAGCTTGGCCGGGACAGGGGACGAAAAACTGTTTTTT.

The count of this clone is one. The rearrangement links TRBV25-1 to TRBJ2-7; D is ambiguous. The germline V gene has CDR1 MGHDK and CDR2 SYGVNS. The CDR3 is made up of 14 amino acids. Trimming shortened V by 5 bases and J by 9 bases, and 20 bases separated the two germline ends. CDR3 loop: CASSNRAQAGAQYF. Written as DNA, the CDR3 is TGTGCCAGCAGTAACAGAGCGCAGGCCGGCGCGCAGTACTTC.

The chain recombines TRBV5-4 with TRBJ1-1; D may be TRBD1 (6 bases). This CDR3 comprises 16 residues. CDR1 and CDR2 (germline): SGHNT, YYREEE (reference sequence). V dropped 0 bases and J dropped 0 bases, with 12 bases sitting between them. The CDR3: CASSLGRGAMNTEAFF. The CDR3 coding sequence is TGTGCCAGCAGCTTGGGCCGGGGGGCCATGAACACTGAAGCTTTCTTT.

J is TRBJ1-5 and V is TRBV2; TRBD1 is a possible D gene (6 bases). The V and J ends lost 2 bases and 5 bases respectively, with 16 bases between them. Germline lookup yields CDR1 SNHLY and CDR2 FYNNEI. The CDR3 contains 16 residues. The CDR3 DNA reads TGTGCCAGCAGTGAAAGGGTACAGGGCGCGGATCAGCCCCAGCATTTT. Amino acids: CASSERVQGADQPQHF.

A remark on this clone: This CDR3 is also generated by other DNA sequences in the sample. The CDR3 region is CASRDRNTGELFF. As DNA, the CDR3 is TGTGCCAGCCGCGACAGAAACACCGGGGAGCTGTTTTTT. V is TRBV2 and J is TRBJ2-2; D perhaps matches TRBD1 (5 bases). The germline V gene has CDR1 SNHLY and CDR2 FYNNEI. The CDR3 sequence is 13 residues long. Trimming removed 8 bases from V and 2 bases from J, with 9 bases in between. Supplemented by reference TRBV2 and TRBJ2-2, the full variable domain reads EPEVTQTPSHQVTQMGQEVILRCVPISNHLYFYWYRQILGQKVEFLVSFYNNEISEKSEIFDDQFSVERPDGSNFTLKIRSTKLEDSAMYFCASRDRNTGELFFGEGSRLTVL.

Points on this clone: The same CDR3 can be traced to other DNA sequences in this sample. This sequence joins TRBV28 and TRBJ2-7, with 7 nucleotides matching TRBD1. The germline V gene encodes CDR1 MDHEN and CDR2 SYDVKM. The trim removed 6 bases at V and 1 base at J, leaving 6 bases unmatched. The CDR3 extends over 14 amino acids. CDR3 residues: CASSPGGGSYEQYF. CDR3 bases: TGTGCCAGCAGCCCAGGGGGTGGGTCCTACGAGCAGTACTTC.

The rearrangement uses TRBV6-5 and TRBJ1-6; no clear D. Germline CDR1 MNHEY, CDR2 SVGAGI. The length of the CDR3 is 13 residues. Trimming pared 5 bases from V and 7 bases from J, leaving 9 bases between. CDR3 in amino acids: CASSHGNNSPLHF. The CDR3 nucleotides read TGTGCCAGCAGTCACGGAAACAATTCACCCCTCCACTTT.

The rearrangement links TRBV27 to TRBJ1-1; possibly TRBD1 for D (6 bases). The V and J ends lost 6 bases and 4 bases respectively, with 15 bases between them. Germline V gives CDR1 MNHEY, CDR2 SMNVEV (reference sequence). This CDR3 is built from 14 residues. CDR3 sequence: CASSLRGGATEAFF. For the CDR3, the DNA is TGTGCCAGCAGCTTGAGGGGGGGGGCCACTGAAGCTTTCTTT.

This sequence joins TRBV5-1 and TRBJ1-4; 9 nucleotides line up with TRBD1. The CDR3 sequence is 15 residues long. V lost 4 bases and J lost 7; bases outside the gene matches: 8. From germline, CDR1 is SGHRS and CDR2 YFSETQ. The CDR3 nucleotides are TGCGCCAGCAGCGTAAACAGGGGGCGAAGTGAAAAACTGTTTTTT. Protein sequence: CASSVNRGRSEKLFF.

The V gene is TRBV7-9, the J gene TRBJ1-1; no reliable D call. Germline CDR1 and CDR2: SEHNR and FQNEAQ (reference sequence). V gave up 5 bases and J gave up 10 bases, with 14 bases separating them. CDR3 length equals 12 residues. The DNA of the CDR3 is TGTGCCAGCAGCCCCGCGACGGCGAGAGCTTTCTTT. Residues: CASSPATARAFF.

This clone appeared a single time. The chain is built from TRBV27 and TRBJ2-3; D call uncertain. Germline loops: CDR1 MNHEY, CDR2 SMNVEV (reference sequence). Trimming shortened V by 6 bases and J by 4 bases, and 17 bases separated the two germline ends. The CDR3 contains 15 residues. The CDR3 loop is CASRPLGTLSDTQYF. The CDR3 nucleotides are TGTGCCAGCAGACCCCTGGGAACCCTCTCAGATACGCAGTATTTT.

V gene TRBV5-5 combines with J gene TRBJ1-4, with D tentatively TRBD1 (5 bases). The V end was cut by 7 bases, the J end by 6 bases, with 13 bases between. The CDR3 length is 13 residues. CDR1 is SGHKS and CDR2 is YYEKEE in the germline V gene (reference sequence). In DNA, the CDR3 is TGTGCCAGCGTCCGATCGGGGGATGAAAAACTGTTTTTT. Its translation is CASVRSGDEKLFF.

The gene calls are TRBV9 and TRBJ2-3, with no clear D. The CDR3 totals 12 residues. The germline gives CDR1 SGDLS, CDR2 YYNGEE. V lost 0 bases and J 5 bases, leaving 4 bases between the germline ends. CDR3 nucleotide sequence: TGTGCCAGCAGCGTAGGTGTAGATACGCAGTATTTT. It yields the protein CASSVGVDTQYF.

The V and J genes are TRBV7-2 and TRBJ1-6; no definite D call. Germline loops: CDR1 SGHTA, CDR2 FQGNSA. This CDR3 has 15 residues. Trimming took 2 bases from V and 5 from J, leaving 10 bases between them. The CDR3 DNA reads TGTGCCAGCAGCTTACAGTCCCGAGATAATTCACCCCTCCACTTT. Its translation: CASSLQSRDNSPLHF. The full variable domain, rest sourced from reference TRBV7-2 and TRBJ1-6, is GAGVSQSPSNKVTEKGKDVELRCDPISGHTALYWYRQSLGQGLEFLIYFQGNSAPDKSGLPSDRFSAERTGGSVSTLTIQRTQQEDSAVYLCASSLQSRDNSPLHFGNGTRLTVT.

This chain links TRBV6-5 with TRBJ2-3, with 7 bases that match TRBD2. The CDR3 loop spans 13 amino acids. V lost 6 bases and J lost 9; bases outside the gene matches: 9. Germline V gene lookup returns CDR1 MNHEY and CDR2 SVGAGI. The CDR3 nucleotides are TGTGCCAGCAGCGGGGACTACCTTAGGACGCAGTATTTT. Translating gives CASSGDYLRTQYF.

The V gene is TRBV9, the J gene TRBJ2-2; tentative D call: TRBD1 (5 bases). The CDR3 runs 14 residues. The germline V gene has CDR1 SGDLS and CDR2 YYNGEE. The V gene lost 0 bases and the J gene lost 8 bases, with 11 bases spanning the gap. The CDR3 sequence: CASSVGDSRGELFF. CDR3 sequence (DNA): TGTGCCAGCAGCGTAGGCGACAGTAGAGGGGAGCTGTTTTTT.

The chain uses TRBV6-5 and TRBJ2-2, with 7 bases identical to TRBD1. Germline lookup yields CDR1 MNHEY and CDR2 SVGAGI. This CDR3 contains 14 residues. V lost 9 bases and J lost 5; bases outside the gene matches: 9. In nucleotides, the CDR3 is TGTGCCAGTTATACGACAGGGCGGACCGGGGAGCTGTTTTTT. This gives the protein CASYTTGRTGELFF.

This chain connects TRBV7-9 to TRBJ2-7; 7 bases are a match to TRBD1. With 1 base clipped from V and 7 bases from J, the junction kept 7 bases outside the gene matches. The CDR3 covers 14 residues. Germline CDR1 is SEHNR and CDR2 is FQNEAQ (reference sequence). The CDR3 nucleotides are TGTGCCAGCAGCTTAGGAGGGGGCCGTACGGAGCAGTACTTC. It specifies CASSLGGGRTEQYF.

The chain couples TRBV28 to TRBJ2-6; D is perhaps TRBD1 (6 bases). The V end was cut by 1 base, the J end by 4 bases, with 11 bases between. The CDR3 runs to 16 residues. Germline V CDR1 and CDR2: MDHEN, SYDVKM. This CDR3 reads CASSLSQGRGANVLTF. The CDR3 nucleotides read TGTGCCAGCAGTTTATCCCAGGGGCGAGGGGCCAACGTCCTGACTTTC.

DNA for the CDR3: TGTGCCAGCAGTGCGAAGCGGGAATCCTACAATGAGCAGTTCTTC. Encoded protein: CASSAKRESYNEQFF. The V gene is TRBV6-1, the J gene TRBJ2-1, with 7 bases fitting TRBD2. This CDR3 is built from 15 residues. V was pared by 4 bases and J by 1 base, with 4 bases of the junction left unmatched. CDR1 and CDR2 (germline): MNHNS, SASEGT.